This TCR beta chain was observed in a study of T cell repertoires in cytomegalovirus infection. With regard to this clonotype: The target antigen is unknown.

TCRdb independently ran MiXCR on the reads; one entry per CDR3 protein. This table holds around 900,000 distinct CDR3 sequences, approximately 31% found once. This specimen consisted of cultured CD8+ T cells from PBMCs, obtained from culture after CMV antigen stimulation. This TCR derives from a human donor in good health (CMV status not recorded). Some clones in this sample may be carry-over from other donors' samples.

The CDR3, as DNA: TGTGCCAGCAGCTTAGTAGCGGGGGACCCCTACAATGAGCAGTTCTTC. This codes for CASSLVAGDPYNEQFF. J is TRBJ2-1 and V is TRBV7-9; 9 bases map to TRBD2. Germline V gene lookup returns CDR1 SEHNR and CDR2 FQNEAQ (reference sequence). The CDR3 spans 16 residues. Trimming at V came to 1 base and at J to 2 bases, leaving 3 bases not matched to a gene.